The sequence of this T cell receptor beta chain was determined in a study of cytomegalovirus exposure and HLA in healthy donors. Whole-study results and caveats: The HLA-A and HLA-B alleles of most subjects were reportedly predicted accurately from TCR beta sequences.

V lost 5 bases and J lost 8, with 15 bases in between. Germline V lookup: CDR1 SEHNR, CDR2 FQNEAQ (reference sequence). CDR3 length: 13 amino acids. Primers for the PCR totalled 60 Vbeta and 13 Jbeta. Sequencing used immunoSEQ multiplex PCR; TCRdb keeps in-frame clones, though not all of them. The profile covers 75,000 to 95,000 clones, with 69% appearing a single time and 2.5% to 3% taken by the ten largest. As to this clone: Its cognate antigen is unknown.

The source material was PBMCs. This chain joins TRBV7-9 and TRBJ1-2; a possible D gene is TRBD1 (5 bases). The clonotype was recovered from a man in his fifties or sixties in good health and CMV-seronegative. The chain's CDR3 is CASSDRWGDGYTF. CDR3 bases: TGTGCCAGCAGCGATAGATGGGGGGACGGCTACACCTTC.